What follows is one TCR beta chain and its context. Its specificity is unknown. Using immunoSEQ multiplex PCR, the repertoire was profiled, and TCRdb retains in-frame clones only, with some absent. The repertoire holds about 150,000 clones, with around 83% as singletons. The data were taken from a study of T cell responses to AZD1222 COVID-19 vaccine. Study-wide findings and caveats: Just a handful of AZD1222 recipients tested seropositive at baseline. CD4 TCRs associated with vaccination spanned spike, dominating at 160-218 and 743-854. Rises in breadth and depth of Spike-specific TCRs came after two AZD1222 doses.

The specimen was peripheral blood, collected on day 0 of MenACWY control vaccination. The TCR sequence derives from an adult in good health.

The CDR3 reads CASSPEARTETQYF. In DNA form, the CDR3 reads TGTGCCAGTAGCCCCGAGGCCAGAACAGAGACCCAGTACTTC. V is TRBV19 and J is TRBJ2-5; D remains unclear. In germline, CDR1 is LNHDA, CDR2 SQIVND (reference sequence). The V end was cut by 6 bases, the J end by 4 bases, with 15 bases between. This CDR3 contains 14 residues.